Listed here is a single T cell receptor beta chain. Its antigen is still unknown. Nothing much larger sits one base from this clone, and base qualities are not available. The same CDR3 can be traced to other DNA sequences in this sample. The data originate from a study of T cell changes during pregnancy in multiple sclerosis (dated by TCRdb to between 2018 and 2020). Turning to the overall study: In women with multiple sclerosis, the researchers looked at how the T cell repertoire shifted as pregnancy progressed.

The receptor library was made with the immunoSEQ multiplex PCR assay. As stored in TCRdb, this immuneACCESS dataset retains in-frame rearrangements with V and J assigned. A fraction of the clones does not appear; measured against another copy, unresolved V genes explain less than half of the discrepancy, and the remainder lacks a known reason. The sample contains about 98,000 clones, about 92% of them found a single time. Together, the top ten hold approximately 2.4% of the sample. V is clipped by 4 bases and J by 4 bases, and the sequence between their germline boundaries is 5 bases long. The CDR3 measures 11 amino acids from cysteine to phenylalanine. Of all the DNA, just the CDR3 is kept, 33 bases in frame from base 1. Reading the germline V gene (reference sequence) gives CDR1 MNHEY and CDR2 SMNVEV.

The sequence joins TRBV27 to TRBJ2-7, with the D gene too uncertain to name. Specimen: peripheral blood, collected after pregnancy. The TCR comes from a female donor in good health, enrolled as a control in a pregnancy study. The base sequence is TGTGCCAGCAGTTCACTTTACGAGCAGTACTTC. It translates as CASSSLYEQYF.